This T cell receptor beta chain is from a study of T-cell reconstitution after alpha-beta-depleted transplantation in children. Per the germline V gene, CDR1 is SSHAT and CDR2 is FNYEAQ (reference sequence). The length of the CDR3 is 18 residues. It was with unique molecular identifiers that the TCRbeta library was prepared. TCRdb processed the PCR reads anew with MiXCR; each CDR3 protein has one entry. The sample includes about 610,000 distinct CDR3 sequences, approximately 10% seen only once; the top ten take roughly 4%. This clonotype has ten or more counts. Its ends do not fully match the called genes, so a read error is possible.

The TCR comes from a human donor who donated a stem cell graft to a child with acute myeloid leukemia. The specimen comprised PBMCs from the stem cell graft donor, sampled from the stem cell graft. The chain is built from TRBV7-7 and TRBJ2-1, with 14 bases lining up with TRBD2. CDR3 sequence (DNA): TGTGCTAGCAGCGCGACGTCGTGGACTAGCGGGGGGTACAATGAGCAGTTCTTC. Its protein product is CASSATSWTSGGYNEQFF.